Shown below are 7 T cell receptor beta chains from a single sample sequenced in a study of beta chain features in type 1 diabetes. The investigators reverse transcribed all of the isolated RNA, so they sequenced expressed TCRB transcripts. TCRdb keeps only in-frame clones here, not all; method: immunoSEQ multiplex PCR. The repertoire holds 240,000 or so clones, 68% seen once, with approximately 0.053% in the top ten. Sequenced: naive CD4+ T cells from blood. The origin of the receptors is a man aged 25 to 40 in good health.

The V gene is TRBV7-2, the J gene TRBJ2-3; TRBD2 agrees at 9 bases. Germline V lookup: CDR1 SGHTA, CDR2 FQGNSA. This CDR3 is 17 amino acids long. V lost 3 bases to trimming and J lost 0 bases; unmatched junction nucleotides: 7. The CDR3 nucleotides read TGTGCCAGCAGCTTGGATACTAGCGGGCGGAGCACAGATACGCAGTATTTT. This translates into CASSLDTSGRSTDTQYF. Full variable domain (remainder filled in from reference TRBV7-2 and TRBJ2-3): GAGVSQSPSNKVTEKGKDVELRCDPISGHTALYWYRQSLGQGLEFLIYFQGNSAPDKSGLPSDRFSAERTGGSVSTLTIQRTQQEDSAVYLCASSLDTSGRSTDTQYFGPGTRLTVL.

The chain joins TRBV18 to TRBJ2-1, with 7 bases that match TRBD2. Germline V gene sequence: CDR1 KGHSH, CDR2 LQKENI. The V and J ends lost 3 bases and 2 bases, in that order; junction bases with no gene match: 1. The CDR3 loop spans 14 amino acids. In DNA, the CDR3 is TGTGCCAGCTCACCTCTAGCGGCCTACAATGAGCAGTTCTTC. Its translation: CASSPLAAYNEQFF.

This rearrangement joins TRBV30 to TRBJ2-7; TRBD1 aligns across 7 bases. V lost 4 bases, J lost 5 bases, and 8 bases stayed unmatched. This CDR3 region has 13 residues. Germline CDR1 reads GTSNPN; CDR2 reads SVGIG (reference sequence). The CDR3 sequence is CAWTRDRQDEQYF. The CDR3 DNA reads as TGTGCCTGGACCCGGGACAGACAAGACGAGCAGTACTTC.

The J gene is TRBJ2-3, the V gene TRBV2, with 8 bases matching TRBD2. CDR1 and CDR2 from the germline V gene are SNHLY and FYNNEI. The CDR3 sequence is 14 residues long. Trimming at V came to 8 bases and at J to 0 bases, leaving 4 bases not matched to a gene. CDR3 DNA sequence: TGTGCCAGCGGACTAGCTTCTAGCACAGATACGCAGTATTTT. It codes for CASGLASSTDTQYF.

V and J are TRBV30 and TRBJ2-5; 10 bases align to TRBD1. V shed 7 bases, J shed 0 bases, and the junction held 11 bases outside the gene matches. The CDR3 is made up of 16 amino acids. The germline V gene has CDR1 GTSNPN and CDR2 SVGIG (reference sequence). CDR3 residues: CASDRGDRGNQETQYF. The CDR3 nucleotides are TGTGCCTCGGACAGAGGGGACAGGGGTAACCAAGAGACCCAGTACTTC.

The sample holds a few counts of this clone. The chain joins TRBV7-2 to TRBJ1-3; D gene unclear. V was cut by 1 base and J by 4 bases, with 8 bases left in between. Per germline, CDR1 SGHTA and CDR2 FQGNSA. The CDR3 length is 14 residues. The CDR3 coding sequence is TGTGCCAGCAGCTTAGAGGCCCGGGGAAACACCATATATTTT. Residues: CASSLEARGNTIYF.

This chain links TRBV28 with TRBJ1-5; a weak D match, TRBD1 (5 bases). This CDR3 is 16 amino acids long. V was clipped by 5 bases and J by 0 bases, with 14 bases between them. Germline V lookup: CDR1 MDHEN, CDR2 SYDVKM. DNA of the CDR3: TGTGCCAGCAGTATCGTGGGGCTCAATAGCAATCAGCCCCAGCATTTT. It specifies CASSIVGLNSNQPQHF.